This T cell receptor beta chain stems from a study of T cell changes during pregnancy in multiple sclerosis. Only in-frame clones appear in the TCRdb table, and some are missing; sequencing was by immunoSEQ multiplex PCR. The data contain about 33,000 clones, 90% to 95% of them singletons. The CDR3 has 14 residues. V dropped 0 bases and J dropped 8 bases, with 13 bases sitting between them. The germline gives CDR1 LGHNA, CDR2 YNFKEQ. V and J are TRBV4-2 and TRBJ1-2, with D hard to call. Sequences were derived from CD4+ T cells from peripheral blood mononuclear cells, sampled in the third trimester of pregnancy. This receptor was taken from a female donor in good health, enrolled as a control in a pregnancy study. CDR3 sequence (DNA): TGTGCCAGCAGCCAAGAGGGTCACCGGGGAGGCTACACCTTC. Its protein product is CASSQEGHRGGYTF.